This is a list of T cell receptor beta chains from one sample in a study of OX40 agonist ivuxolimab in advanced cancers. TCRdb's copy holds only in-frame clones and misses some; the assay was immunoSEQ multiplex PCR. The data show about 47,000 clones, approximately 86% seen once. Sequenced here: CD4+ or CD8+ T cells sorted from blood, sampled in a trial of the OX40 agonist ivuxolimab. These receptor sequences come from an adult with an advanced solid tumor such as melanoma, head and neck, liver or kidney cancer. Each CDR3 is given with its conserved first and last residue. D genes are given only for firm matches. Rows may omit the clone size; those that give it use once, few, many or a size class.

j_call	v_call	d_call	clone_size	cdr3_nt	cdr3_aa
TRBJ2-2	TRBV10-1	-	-	TGCGCCAGCAGTGATGACCCAGCCACCGGGGAGCTGTTTTTT	CASSDDPATGELFF
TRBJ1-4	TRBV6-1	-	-	TGTGCCAGCGAAGGGACTGGGGGATTTAATGAAAAACTGTTTTTT	CASEGTGGFNEKLFF
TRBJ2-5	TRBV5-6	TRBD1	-	TGTGCCAGCAGCTTGGGCCGGGACAGGTACCAAGAGACCCAGTACTTC	CASSLGRDRYQETQYF
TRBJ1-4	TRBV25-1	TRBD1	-	TGTGCCAGCAGTGCATGGCCCAGACAGGGGGCTGGGGAAAAACTGTTTTTT	CASSAWPRQGAGEKLFF
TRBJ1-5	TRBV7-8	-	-	TGTGCCAGCAGCTTGGACACGCTCGGGCAGCCCCAGCATTTT	CASSLDTLGQPQHF
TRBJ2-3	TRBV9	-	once	TGTGCCAGCAGCCTCGGTTGGGGTTCAGATACGCAGTATTTT	CASSLGWGSDTQYF
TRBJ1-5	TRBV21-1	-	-	TGTGCCAGCAGCAAAGTCAGTGACAGAAAGAGAAATCAGCCCCAGCATTTT	CASSKVSDRKRNQPQHF
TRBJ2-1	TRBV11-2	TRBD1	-	TGTGCCAGCAGGTCCGGGACAGGCCTTTTCTTC	CASRSGTGLFF
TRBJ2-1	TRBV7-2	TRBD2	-	TGTGCCAGCAGCCCGATAGCGGGAGGGCCCTATGAGCAGTTCTTC	CASSPIAGGPYEQFF
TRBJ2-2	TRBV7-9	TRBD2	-	TGTGCCAGCAGCTCGATACTAGCGGGAGAGGGGTGGGGGGAGCTGTTTTTT	CASSSILAGEGWGELFF
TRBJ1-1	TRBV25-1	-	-	TGTGCCAGCAGTGGATTAAAAGAGGCTGAAGCTTTCTTT	CASSGLKEAEAFF
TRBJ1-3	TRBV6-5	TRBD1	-	TGTGCCAGCAGTTCCCCGGGACAGACAGAAGGAAACACCATATATTTT	CASSSPGQTEGNTIYF
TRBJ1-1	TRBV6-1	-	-	TGTGCCAGCATGCGGAACACTGAAGCTTTCTTT	CASMRNTEAFF
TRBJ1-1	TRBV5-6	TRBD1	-	TGTGCCAGCACTGCGACAGGGGGGAACACTGAAGCTTTCTTT	CASTATGGNTEAFF
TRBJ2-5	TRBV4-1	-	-	TGCGCCAGCAGCCAAGTGATCCAAGAGACCCAGTACTTC	CASSQVIQETQYF
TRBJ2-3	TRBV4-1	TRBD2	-	TGCGCCAGCAGCCAAGAGAAGCGGGAGGGAGATACGCAGTATTTT	CASSQEKREGDTQYF
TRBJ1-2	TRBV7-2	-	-	TGTGCCAGCAGCGGACCGATGAATTATGGCTACACCTTC	CASSGPMNYGYTF
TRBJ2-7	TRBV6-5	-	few	TGTGCCAGCAGGGGGGGACCGAACTACGAGCAGTACTTC	CASRGGPNYEQYF
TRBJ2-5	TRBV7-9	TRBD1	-	TGTGCCAGCAGCTCCCGGGACAGGGGATGGGAAGAGACCCAGTACTTC	CASSSRDRGWEETQYF
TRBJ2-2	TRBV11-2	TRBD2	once	TGTGCCAGCAGCTTATTTCTTGCGGGAGTGGGCACCGGGGAGCTGTTTTTT	CASSLFLAGVGTGELFF
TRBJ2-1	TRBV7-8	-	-	TGTGCCAGCAGCCTACCCAGGGTAGGGGAGCAGTTCTTC	CASSLPRVGEQFF
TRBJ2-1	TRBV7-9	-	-	TGTGCCAGTCAAGAGGCGGTTTTGGAGCAGTTCTTC	CASQEAVLEQFF
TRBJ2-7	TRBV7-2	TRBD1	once	TGTGCCAGCAGCTTCCTTCGGCTGGGACAGGGGCGCGAGCAGTACTTC	CASSFLRLGQGREQYF